The 27 T cell receptor beta chains presented below share a single source sample, sequenced in a study of cytomegalovirus exposure and HLA in healthy donors. Both 60 Vbeta primers and 13 Jbeta primers went into the PCR. Measured with immunoSEQ multiplex PCR; TCRdb has only the in-frame clones, and not every one. This sample has about 150,000 clones, with about 64% found just once. Sequenced input: PBMCs. All receptors come from a woman between 55 and 75 years old in good health and CMV-seropositive.

This CDR3 reads CASSSGSGIYGYTF. The DNA for the CDR3 is TGCGCCAGCAGCTCGGGTTCGGGTATATATGGCTACACCTTC. The rearrangement uses TRBV5-1 and TRBJ1-2; D is uncertain. The germline V gene has CDR1 SGHRS and CDR2 YFSETQ. The CDR3 extends over 14 amino acids. Trimming shortened V by 3 bases and J by 5 bases, and 14 bases separated the two germline ends.

V gene TRBV29-1 combines with J gene TRBJ2-7; 8 bases are a match to TRBD2. This CDR3 comprises 13 residues. The ends lost 7 bases at V and 2 bases at J; junction bases unmatched: 7. Germline V gene data show CDR1 as SQVTM and CDR2 as ANQGSEA. CDR3 loop: CSALAGTTYEQYF. CDR3 in DNA: TGCAGCGCCTTAGCGGGAACTACCTACGAGCAGTACTTC.

The V gene is TRBV28, the J gene TRBJ1-1, with D tentatively TRBD1 (6 bases). The length of the CDR3 is 13 residues. Germline V gives CDR1 MDHEN, CDR2 SYDVKM. Trimming removed 5 bases from V and 7 bases from J, with 14 bases in between. This CDR3 is CASSPGGANEAFF. For the CDR3, the DNA is TGTGCCAGCAGTCCGGGGGGGGCTAATGAAGCTTTCTTT.

This clone was detected only once. The rearrangement uses TRBV6-1 and TRBJ2-5, with a tentative D call TRBD1 (6 bases). The germline V and J ends were trimmed by 3 bases and 4 bases, with 27 bases remaining between them. Germline V gives CDR1 MNHNS, CDR2 SASEGT. This CDR3 comprises 19 residues. CDR3 amino acids: CASSELPAVGALSLETQYF. Written as DNA, the CDR3 is TGTGCCAGCAGTGAGCTCCCGGCTGTGGGGGCGCTGAGTTTAGAGACCCAGTACTTC.

The V and J genes are TRBV7-2 and TRBJ1-2, with 8 nucleotides matching TRBD1. V trimming: 4 bases; J trimming: 4 bases; junction bases outside the gene matches: 2. The CDR3 has 13 amino acids. The germline CDR1 and CDR2 sequences are SGHTA and FQGNSA. The CDR3 DNA follows: TGTGCCAGCAGCTCAGGGGGCGGCTATGGCTACACCTTC. Amino acids: CASSSGGGYGYTF. Supplemented by reference TRBV7-2 and TRBJ1-2, the full variable domain reads GAGVSQSPSNKVTEKGKDVELRCDPISGHTALYWYRQSLGQGLEFLIYFQGNSAPDKSGLPSDRFSAERTGGSVSTLTIQRTQQEDSAVYLCASSSGGGYGYTFGSGTRLTVV.

The chain links TRBV27 to TRBJ1-1; 9 nucleotides align to TRBD1. Unmatched junction bases numbered 7, after V lost 5 bases and J lost 0 bases. The CDR3 sequence is 16 residues long. Germline-derived CDR1 and CDR2 are MNHEY and SMNVEV (reference sequence). The chain's CDR3 is CASSTDRGPMNTEAFF. CDR3 nucleotide sequence: TGTGCCAGCAGTACGGACAGGGGCCCAATGAACACTGAAGCTTTCTTT.

The chain is built from TRBV6-5 and TRBJ1-1; perhaps TRBD1 as D (5 bases). The ends were cut back, 0 bases at V and 2 bases at J, with 10 bases in the middle. The CDR3 spans 15 residues. Germline V gene data show CDR1 as MNHEY and CDR2 as SVGAGI. The CDR3 region is CASSYSTQGNTEAFF. The CDR3 nucleotides read TGTGCCAGCAGTTACTCAACTCAGGGAAACACTGAAGCTTTCTTT.

V usage is TRBV9 and J usage is TRBJ2-1, with 9 bases fitting TRBD2. Per germline, CDR1 SGDLS and CDR2 YYNGEE. This CDR3 is 15 amino acids long. The J segment lost 7 bases and the V segment lost 4 bases, leaving 9 bases of the junction unmatched. CDR3 DNA sequence: TGTGCCAGCAGCCAATCTAGCGGGATAATGAATGAGCAGTTCTTC. Its protein product is CASSQSSGIMNEQFF.

The chain has TRBV7-9 and TRBJ2-7; TRBD1 matches 7 bases. Germline trimming cut 6 bases from V and 0 bases from J; bases unmatched to any gene: 2. CDR3 length: 13 amino acids. The germline gives CDR1 SEHNR, CDR2 FQNEAQ (reference sequence). CDR3 protein: CASSTGVSYEQYF. CDR3 nucleotide sequence: TGTGCCAGCAGTACAGGGGTCTCCTACGAGCAGTACTTC. Drawing the rest from reference TRBV7-9 and TRBJ2-7, the complete variable domain is DTGVSQNPRHKITKRGQNVTFRCDPISEHNRLYWYRQTLGQGPEFLTYFQNEAQLEKSRLLSDRFSAERPKGSFSTLEIQRTEQGDSAMYLCASSTGVSYEQYFGPGTRLTVT.

V and J are TRBV6-4 and TRBJ2-7, with D hard to call. Germline-derived CDR1 and CDR2 are MRHNA and SNTAGT. There are 13 residues in the CDR3. Trimming took off 3 bases at V and 3 bases at J, with 9 bases between the two ends. In DNA, the CDR3 is TGTGCCAGCAGTGAAAGAGGTTTCTACGAGCAGTACTTC. It yields the protein CASSERGFYEQYF.

The genes are TRBV6-5 and TRBJ2-7; the D gene is possibly TRBD1 (6 bases). The V end was cut by 6 bases, the J end by 1 base, with 13 bases between. The CDR3 runs 14 residues. CDR1 and CDR2 (germline): MNHEY, SVGAGI. In nucleotides, the CDR3 is TGTGCCAGCAGCATATCAGGGGTATCCTACGAGCAGTACTTC. Translation gives CASSISGVSYEQYF.

The chain employs TRBV30 and TRBJ1-2; 8 nucleotides match TRBD1. Germline V CDR1 and CDR2: GTSNPN, SVGIG (reference sequence). V lost 3 bases and J lost 4; bases outside the gene matches: 19. The CDR3 covers 18 residues. The CDR3 loop reads CAWSPFGQGHPTFYGYTF. For the CDR3, the DNA is TGTGCCTGGAGCCCCTTCGGACAGGGCCACCCTACTTTCTATGGCTACACCTTC.

The count of this clone is one. The rearrangement uses TRBV4-3 and TRBJ2-7; D is perhaps TRBD1 (5 bases). The CDR3 length is 16 residues. Germline CDR1 reads LGHNA; CDR2 reads YSLEER. Between the trimmed V and J ends, which lost 0 bases and 7 bases, there was a span of 19 bases. DNA for the CDR3: TGCGCCAGCAGCCAAGATTCAGTCGCAGGGTTGGGAGAGCAGTACTTC. Translated, it gives CASSQDSVAGLGEQYF.

The gene calls are TRBV9 and TRBJ2-7, with 8 bases that match TRBD2. CDR3 length: 14 residues. Germline-derived CDR1 and CDR2 are SGDLS and YYNGEE. Trimming removed 10 bases from V and 4 bases from J; junction bases left unmatched: 13. CDR3: CASGGPSLTYEQYF. The CDR3 DNA sequence: TGTGCCTCGGGGGGGCCCTCTTTAACTTACGAGCAGTACTTC.

The gene calls are TRBV7-2 and TRBJ2-2; 9 bases map to TRBD2. V lost 1 base, J lost 1 base, and 7 bases stayed unmatched. This CDR3 is built from 18 residues. CDR1 is SGHTA and CDR2 is FQGNSA in the germline V gene. CDR3 in amino acids: CASSLVVAGVRNTGELFF. DNA for the CDR3: TGTGCCAGCAGCTTAGTCGTAGCGGGAGTAAGGAACACCGGGGAGCTGTTTTTT.

The CDR3 DNA reads TGCGCCAGCACGTCCGGGACAGGGCCCAACGAGCAGTACTTC. This translates into CASTSGTGPNEQYF. This rearrangement joins TRBV5-1 to TRBJ2-7; 9 nucleotides align to TRBD1. CDR3 length equals 14 residues. J lost 5 bases, V lost 6 bases, and 9 bases had no gene match. Germline lookup yields CDR1 SGHRS and CDR2 YFSETQ.

The chain joins TRBV12-2 to TRBJ2-2; no check of the table's D call, TRBD1, against the DNA was made. TRBV12-2 corresponds to a pseudogene. There are 17 residues in the CDR3. CDR3 region: CASRLARGQRNTGELFF. CDR3 DNA sequence: TGTGCAAGTCGCTTAGCGAGGGGACAGCGGAACACCGGGGAGCTGTTTTTT.

In this sample, this clone turned up a few times. This sequence joins TRBV7-8 and TRBJ1-3; unclear D gene. V lost 4 bases and J 2 bases, leaving 12 bases between the germline ends. Germline V CDR1 and CDR2: SGHVS, FQNEAQ. The CDR3 spans 15 residues. CDR3 nucleotide sequence: TGTGCCAGCAGCTCAAGAGGCGACGCTGGAAACACCATATATTTT. Protein: CASSSRGDAGNTIYF.

The genes are TRBV30 and TRBJ1-4, with D tentatively TRBD1 (5 bases). From germline, CDR1 is GTSNPN and CDR2 SVGIG (reference sequence). The V and J ends lost 3 bases and 7 bases respectively, with 12 bases between them. The CDR3 has 13 amino acids. The CDR3, as DNA: TGTGCCTGGAGCACGGGACTCCCTGAAAAACTGTTTTTT. Translated, it gives CAWSTGLPEKLFF.

The chain carries TRBV5-4 and TRBJ2-5; 8 positions match TRBD2. CDR1 and CDR2 from the germline V gene are SGHNT and YYREEE (reference sequence). CDR3 length: 15 residues. V shed 0 bases and J 1 base; nucleotides not matched to a gene: 2. CDR3 bases: TGTGCCAGCAGCTTGGGCGGGGGGTTCCAAGAGACCCAGTACTTC. Encoded protein: CASSLGGGFQETQYF. Together with reference TRBV5-4 and TRBJ2-5, the CDR3 gives the full variable domain: ETGVTQSPTHLIKTRGQQVTLRCSSQSGHNTVSWYQQALGQGPQFIFQYYREEENGRGNFPPRFSGLQFPNYSSELNVNALELDDSALYLCASSLGGGFQETQYFGPGTRLLVL.

Notes on this clone: The junction and the germline gene differ at one end; a read error may be behind it. The J gene is TRBJ1-5, the V gene TRBV19; tentatively, D is TRBD1 (5 bases). The CDR3 contains 14 residues. The germline CDR1 and CDR2 sequences are LNHDA and SQIVND (reference sequence). CDR3 bases: TGTGCCAGTGGTATAGCGGGGGGCAATCAGCCCCAGCATTTT. This sequence encodes CASGIAGGNQPQHF.

The chain is built from TRBV29-1 and TRBJ2-3, with D tentatively TRBD2 (6 bases). CDR1 SQVTM and CDR2 ANQGSEA come from the germline V gene. V was trimmed by 0 bases and J by 2 bases, leaving 15 bases between them. The CDR3 has 16 amino acids. The CDR3 here is CSVEDGSGGITDTQYF. CDR3 bases: TGCAGCGTTGAAGATGGTAGCGGAGGTATCACAGATACGCAGTATTTT.

The chain links TRBV10-3 to TRBJ2-1; tentatively, D is TRBD2 (7 bases). This CDR3 comprises 16 residues. V was shortened by 0 bases and J by 1 base, with 10 bases between the two germline ends. In germline, CDR1 is ENHRY, CDR2 SYGVKD. The CDR3 region is CAISESGRGSYNEQFF. The CDR3 bases are TGTGCCATCAGTGAGTCTGGGAGGGGGTCCTACAATGAGCAGTTCTTC.

The V call is TRBV30, the J call TRBJ2-5; weak D call: TRBD1 (6 bases). The J call is uncertain, as TRBJ2-7 better fits the DNA end. There are 13 residues in the CDR3. Germline CDR1 is GTSNPN and CDR2 is SVGIG (reference sequence). The CDR3, as DNA: TGTGCCTGGAACGAAGGACAGTTTTACGAGCAGTACTTC. Protein sequence: CAWNEGQFYEQYF.

This chain links TRBV29-1 with TRBJ2-5, with 11 bases aligning to TRBD1. The CDR3 covers 14 residues. Germline values: CDR1 SQVTM, CDR2 ANQGSEA. V was pared by 7 bases and J by 11 bases, with 15 bases of the junction left unmatched. This chain's CDR3 is CSAVGTGGYYEQYF. The CDR3 DNA is TGCAGCGCCGTCGGGACAGGGGGGTACTATGAGCAGTACTTC.

The chain recombines TRBV5-1 with TRBJ1-2; 7 nucleotides match TRBD1. The germline gives CDR1 SGHRS, CDR2 YFSETQ. V lost 1 base to trimming and J lost 4 bases; unmatched junction nucleotides: 7. The CDR3 runs to 15 residues. The CDR3 loop is CASSLSPGGTYGYTF. CDR3 bases: TGCGCCAGCAGCTTGTCCCCAGGGGGAACCTATGGCTACACCTTC.

The J gene is TRBJ2-6, the V gene TRBV5-1, with 9 bases aligning to TRBD1. The V gene's germline CDR1 is SGHRS and CDR2 YFSETQ. Trimming removed 3 bases from V and 7 bases from J; junction bases left unmatched: 8. This CDR3 region has 16 residues. CDR3: CASSSAPGQGANVLTF. CDR3 nucleotides: TGCGCCAGCAGCTCCGCCCCGGGACAGGGAGCCAACGTCCTGACTTTC.